This T cell receptor (beta chain) was observed in a study of blood T cells in healthy people across ages. Alongside a J-beta primer mix, a sample-barcoded 5' primer served in a second PCR lasting about 7 to 11 cycles. No fewer than 2.5 million CDR3-containing paired-end reads came from each sample. TCRdb re-analysed the 5' RACE reads in MiXCR, keeping a single row per CDR3 protein. Of 1.5 million or so distinct CDR3 sequences in the sample, roughly 40% were seen once. V dropped 5 bases and J dropped 2 bases, with 9 bases sitting between them. Germline loops: CDR1 SEHNR, CDR2 FQNEAQ (reference sequence). The CDR3 is made up of 13 amino acids. Overall study findings and caveats: Long-lived donors had more naive CD4+ cells and higher diversity than aged donors.

This clonotype was seen only a few times. The antigen remains unidentified. The chain uses TRBV7-9 and TRBJ1-2; D not certain. This receptor was taken from a woman aged 18-29 years in good health. Sequences were obtained from blood. In DNA form, the CDR3 reads TGTGCCAGCAGCGCAGAAATAAACTATGGCTACACCTTC. The encoded protein is CASSAEINYGYTF.